Described below is a single TCR beta chain sequence and its context. V was shortened by 2 bases and J by 5 bases, with 9 bases between the two germline ends. The CDR3 runs to 13 residues. In germline, CDR1 is SGHTA, CDR2 FQGNSA. Researchers sorted participants into cohorts using their self-reported clinical history. Symptom resolution, clearance, or two negative PCRs marked the recovered donors of Cohort 3. Sequencing was performed with immunoSEQ multiplex PCR; in TCRdb, only in-frame clones are kept and a portion is missing. Found here are approximately 350,000 clones, 75% to 90% of them singletons; the top ten hold roughly 1%. The data were taken from a study of blood T cell repertoires in COVID-19. Overall study: The United States, Italy and Spain supplied acute and convalescent COVID-19 samples.

The source material was PBMCs or T cells enriched from blood (not recorded which). The origin of this receptor is a man younger than 30 who had recovered from COVID-19. The J gene is TRBJ2-5, the V gene TRBV7-2, with D perhaps TRBD2 (5 bases). The CDR3 coding sequence is TGTGCCAGCAGCTTACCGCGCGGGGAGACCCAGTACTTC. Protein product: CASSLPRGETQYF. The full variable domain, its missing parts supplied by reference TRBV7-2 and TRBJ2-5, is GAGVSQSPSNKVTEKGKDVELRCDPISGHTALYWYRQSLGQGLEFLIYFQGNSAPDKSGLPSDRFSAERTGGSVSTLTIQRTQQEDSAVYLCASSLPRGETQYFGPGTRLLVL.